Listed below are T cell receptor beta chains from one sample, sequenced in a study of blood T cell repertoires in COVID-19. The assay was immunoSEQ multiplex PCR, and TCRdb's table has in-frame clones only and misses some. The repertoire consists of 400,000 to 450,000 clones, with about 91% occurring once and the leading ten covering roughly 12%. Sequencing used peripheral blood. The receptor set was obtained from a woman between 50 and 59 years old with COVID-19, enrolled during active disease. The CDR3 runs from the conserved cysteine through the conserved F or W. D genes are given only for firm matches. The listing skips clone size in some rows; elsewhere it reads once, few, many or a size class.

CDR3nt	CDR3aa	j_gene	v_gene	abundance	d_gene
TGTGCCAGCAGTCTCCGGACAGGGGGCTTCTCCTTCTCTGGAAACACCATATATTTT	CASSLRTGGFSFSGNTIYF	TRBJ1-3	TRBV2	-	TRBD1
TGCAGCGTTGAAGGGACAGGAACTAACTATGGCTACACCTTC	CSVEGTGTNYGYTF	TRBJ1-2	TRBV29-1	-	TRBD1
TGCGCCAGCAGCCCGATAGGGGGAGGGGCCTACAATGAGCAGTTCTTC	CASSPIGGGAYNEQFF	TRBJ2-1	TRBV4-1	-	-
TGTGCCAGCTCAAGAGACAGAGACAATGAAAAACTGTTTTTT	CASSRDRDNEKLFF	TRBJ1-4	TRBV18	-	-
TGTGCCAGCAGTTTAACGGGGGGTGAAGCTTTCTTT	CASSLTGGEAFF	TRBJ1-1	TRBV28	-	-
TGTGCCAGCAGCTTAAGGGCCGACAGGGGGGAACTGTTTTTT	CASSLRADRGELFF	TRBJ1-4	TRBV7-2	-	TRBD1
TGTGCCAGCAGTGAAGGCGCTAACTATGGCTACACCTTC	CASSEGANYGYTF	TRBJ1-2	TRBV6-1	-	-
TGTGCCAGCAGCCCCCGTACGGATGAGCAGTTCTTC	CASSPRTDEQFF	TRBJ2-1	TRBV9	once	-
TGCGCCAGCAGCCCCGGGATTAGCAATCAGCCCCAGCATTTT	CASSPGISNQPQHF	TRBJ1-5	TRBV5-1	-	-
TGTGCCAGCCCCCCGGACAGGGGCTACGAGCAGTACTTC	CASPPDRGYEQYF	TRBJ2-7	TRBV12-3/TRBV12-4	-	TRBD1
TGCGCCAGCAGCCAAGGGGACAGGGCCTACGAGCAGTACTTC	CASSQGDRAYEQYF	TRBJ2-7	TRBV4-1	-	TRBD1
TGTGCCTCCGGGGGAAACGATGGCTACACCTTC	CASGGNDGYTF	TRBJ1-2	TRBV12-5	-	-
TGTGCCAGCAGCCGATGGGGGCCTCAGAACACCGGGGAGCTGTTTTTT	CASSRWGPQNTGELFF	TRBJ2-2	TRBV7-6	once	-
TGTGCCAGCAGCTCCTCCGGGATGAACACTGAAGCTTTCTTT	CASSSSGMNTEAFF	TRBJ1-1	TRBV3-1/TRBV3-2	-	-
TGTGCCTGGAGTTGGGGAAGAGGGCCGAACACCATATATTTT	CAWSWGRGPNTIYF	TRBJ1-3	TRBV30	once	-
TGTGCCAGCAGCCCTAGGGGGTATTCGAGGGAAAAACTGTTTTTT	CASSPRGYSREKLFF	TRBJ1-4	TRBV5-6	-	-
TGCGCCAGCGGCACCGGGACAGGGGGCGGTAATTCACCCCTCCACTTT	CASGTGTGGGNSPLHF	TRBJ1-6	TRBV5-1	-	TRBD1
TGTGCCAGTAGCCGTCTAGCGAGTCCCTACGAGCAGTACTTC	CASSRLASPYEQYF	TRBJ2-7	TRBV19	few	-
TGTGCCAGCAGTTTCCTCGGCGGGTTCTATGGCTACACCTTC	CASSFLGGFYGYTF	TRBJ1-2	TRBV28	-	-
TGTGCCTGGAGTGTACGGGCAGATACGCAGTATTTT	CAWSVRADTQYF	TRBJ2-3	TRBV30	-	-
TGCAGCGTTGATCGACAGCAAAACACTGAAGCTTTCTTT	CSVDRQQNTEAFF	TRBJ1-1	TRBV29-1	-	-
TGTGCCAGCAGCCACACCGGGGGGAACACTGAAGCTTTCTTT	CASSHTGGNTEAFF	TRBJ1-1	TRBV3-1/TRBV3-2	-	-
TGTGCCAGCAAAGCCGGGGGGAACTATGGCTACACCTTC	CASKAGGNYGYTF	TRBJ1-2	TRBV28	-	-
TGCGCCAGCAGCCAGACCAGGGGCTTTAACACTGAAGCTTTCTTT	CASSQTRGFNTEAFF	TRBJ1-1	TRBV4-1	-	-
TGTGCCAGCAGTCCTATCGAGGGGGTTCAAGCTTTCTTT	CASSPIEGVQAFF	TRBJ1-1	TRBV27	once	-
TGCGCCAGCAGCTCAGGGGTCAATGAGCAGTTCTTC	CASSSGVNEQFF	TRBJ2-1	TRBV5-1	-	-
TGTGCCTGGAGTCTTGGACAGGCTCCCTACGAGCAGTACTTC	CAWSLGQAPYEQYF	TRBJ2-7	TRBV30	-	TRBD1
TGTGCCAGCAGCCATGCGGCCGAGACTTTAGACCGACGCTCTGGAAACACCATATATTTT	CASSHAAETLDRRSGNTIYF	TRBJ1-3	TRBV4-2	-	-
TGTGCCAGTAGCCCCGGGACAGCGAGCACCGGGGAGCTGTTTTTT	CASSPGTASTGELFF	TRBJ2-2	TRBV19	-	TRBD1
TGTGCCAGTAGTATCCGGGACAGAAAAAATAGCAATCAGCCCCAGCATTTT	CASSIRDRKNSNQPQHF	TRBJ1-5	TRBV19	-	TRBD1
TGTGCCAGCAGTGAGGGAACTAGTTGGGATACGCAGTATTTT	CASSEGTSWDTQYF	TRBJ2-3	TRBV2	-	-
TGCGCCAGCAGCTTGGGATCCTTCCGGGACAGGGGACGGGTCTACACCTTC	CASSLGSFRDRGRVYTF	TRBJ1-2	TRBV5-1	many	TRBD1
TGTGCCAGCAGTTATCACGCTTCGGGTAGAGGCTACACCTTC	CASSYHASGRGYTF	TRBJ1-2	TRBV6-5	-	-
TGTGCCAGCAGCTTGGCACAGATCGGGAGAGGGTCCGAGCAGTACTTC	CASSLAQIGRGSEQYF	TRBJ2-7	TRBV5-5	-	-
TGTGCCAGCAGCTCTCGGTTCCCTAGCGGGGGAGGCACAGATACGCAGTATTTT	CASSSRFPSGGGTDTQYF	TRBJ2-3	TRBV11-3	-	TRBD2
TGTGCCAGCAGCAAAGAGGGGGCCCACACCTACAATGAGCAGTTCTTC	CASSKEGAHTYNEQFF	TRBJ2-1	TRBV21-1	-	-
TGTGCCAGCAGCTTGGACAGGGGCGACACCGGGGAGCTGTTTTTT	CASSLDRGDTGELFF	TRBJ2-2	TRBV6-2/TRBV6-3	once	TRBD1
TGTGCCAGCACCCAACAGGGGTTGGACTACGAGCAGTACTTC	CASTQQGLDYEQYF	TRBJ2-7	TRBV2	-	TRBD1